This TCR beta chain was profiled in a study of cytomegalovirus exposure and HLA in healthy donors. Findings and caveats of the study: A list of around 150 TCR beta chains associated with cytomegalovirus was given. Rare TCR sequences predominated, though certain public TCRs were found in many donors. Published work reported that the classifier diagnosed cytomegalovirus status with high specificity and sensitivity. In vitro checks showed that three CMV-associated chains really do target CMV antigens.

V was cut by 8 bases and J by 7 bases, with 11 bases left in between. CDR3 length: 11 amino acids. CDR1 and CDR2 from the germline V gene are MNHEY and SMNVEV (reference sequence). This clone was detected once. Its target is not known. Some clones are missing from TCRdb's copy, which holds only in-frame ones; the method was immunoSEQ multiplex PCR. The data contain about 78,000 clones, about 96% of them seen just once; the ten biggest clones take up about 1.5%. The sample was PBMCs. The chain recombines TRBV27 with TRBJ1-2, with a tentative D call TRBD1 (6 bases). This TCR was sampled from a young man in good health and CMV-seropositive. The DNA for the CDR3 is TGTGCCAGCGGGTCCAGGGGTGGCTACACCTTC. Encoded protein: CASGSRGGYTF.